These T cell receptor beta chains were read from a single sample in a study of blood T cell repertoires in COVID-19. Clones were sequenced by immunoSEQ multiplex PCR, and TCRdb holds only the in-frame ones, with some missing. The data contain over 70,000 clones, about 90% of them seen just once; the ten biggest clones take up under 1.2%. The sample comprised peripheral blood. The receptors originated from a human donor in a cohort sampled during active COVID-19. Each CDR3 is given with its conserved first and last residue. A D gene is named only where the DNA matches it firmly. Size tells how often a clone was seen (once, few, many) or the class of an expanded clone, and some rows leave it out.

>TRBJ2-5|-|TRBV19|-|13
CASSMGLQETQYF
TGTGCCAGTAGTATGGGACTCCAAGAGACCCAGTACTTC
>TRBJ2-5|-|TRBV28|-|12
CASGSGEETQYF
TGTGCCAGCGGATCGGGGGAAGAGACCCAGTACTTC
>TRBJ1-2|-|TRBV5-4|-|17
CASSPTGGSFLNYGYTF
TGTGCCAGCAGCCCGACTGGGGGCTCTTTCCTTAACTATGGCTACACCTTC
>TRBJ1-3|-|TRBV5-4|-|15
CASSVEPRFGNTIYF
TGTGCCAGCAGCGTTGAACCCAGGTTTGGAAACACCATATATTTT
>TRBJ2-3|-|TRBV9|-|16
CASSPRTSLPTDTQYF
TGTGCCAGCAGCCCTCGGACTTCACTACCTACAGATACGCAGTATTTT
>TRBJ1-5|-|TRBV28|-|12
CASKQVGQPQHF
TGTGCCAGCAAGCAGGTGGGCCAGCCCCAGCATTTT
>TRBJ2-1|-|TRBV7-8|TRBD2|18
CASSLSLLLAGTDNEQFF
TGTGCCAGCAGCTTATCCCTACTACTAGCGGGGACCGACAATGAGCAGTTCTTC
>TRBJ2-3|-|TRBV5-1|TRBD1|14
CASSAGQETDTQYF
TGCGCCAGCAGCGCCGGACAGGAAACAGATACGCAGTATTTT
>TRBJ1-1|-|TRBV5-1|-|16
CASSPGRTLSGAEAFF
TGCGCCAGCAGCCCCGGGCGGACACTCTCGGGGGCTGAAGCTTTCTTT
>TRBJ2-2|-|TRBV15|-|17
CATSSSDWSGRSGELFF
TGTGCCACCAGCAGTTCTGACTGGTCGGGAAGGTCCGGGGAGCTGTTTTTT
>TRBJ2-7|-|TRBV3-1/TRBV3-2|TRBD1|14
CASSHGTGFYEQYF
TGTGCCAGCAGCCACGGGACAGGGTTCTACGAGCAGTACTTC
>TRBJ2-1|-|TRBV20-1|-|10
CSAFLEEQFF
TGCAGTGCTTTTCTAGAGGAGCAGTTCTTC
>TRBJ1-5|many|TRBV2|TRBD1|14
CASSGGQGNQPQHF
TGTGCCAGCAGTGGGGGACAGGGCAATCAGCCCCAGCATTTT
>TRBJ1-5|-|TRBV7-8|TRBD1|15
CASSSLRDSLQPQHF
TGTGCCAGCAGCTCTCTCCGGGACAGCCTCCAGCCCCAGCATTTT
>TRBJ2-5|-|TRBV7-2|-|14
CASSARDFQETQYF
TGTGCCAGCAGCGCCCGGGACTTTCAAGAGACCCAGTACTTC
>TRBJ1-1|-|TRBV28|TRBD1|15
CASSLGQGAITEAFF
TGTGCCAGCAGCCTAGGGCAGGGGGCCATCACTGAAGCTTTCTTT
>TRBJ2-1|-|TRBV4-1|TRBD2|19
CASSPPLAGGPGSYNEQFF
TGCGCCAGCAGCCCACCTTTAGCGGGAGGGCCTGGGTCCTACAATGAGCAGTTCTTC
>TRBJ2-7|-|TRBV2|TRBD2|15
CASTQAGVAGYEQYF
TGTGCCAGCACCCAAGCAGGAGTAGCGGGCTACGAGCAGTACTTC
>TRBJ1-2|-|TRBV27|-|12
CASSPGGFGYTF
TGTGCCAGCAGTCCGGGGGGATTCGGCTACACCTTC
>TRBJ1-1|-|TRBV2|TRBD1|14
CASSEDRGRTEAFF
TGTGCCAGCAGTGAGGACAGGGGGAGGACTGAAGCTTTCTTT
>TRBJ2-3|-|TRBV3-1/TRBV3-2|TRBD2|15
CASSLLAGVTDTQYF
TGTGCCAGCAGCCTGCTAGCGGGAGTAACGGATACGCAGTATTTT
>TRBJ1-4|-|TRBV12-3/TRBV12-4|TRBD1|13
CASRGQSNEKLFF
TGTGCCAGCAGGGGACAGAGTAATGAAAAACTGTTTTTT
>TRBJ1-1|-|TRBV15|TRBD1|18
CATSRLSGDRAFNTEAFF
TGTGCCACCAGCAGGCTCTCCGGGGACAGGGCCTTTAACACTGAAGCTTTCTTT
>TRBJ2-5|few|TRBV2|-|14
CASSEFRVSETQYF
TGTGCCAGCAGTGAATTCAGGGTATCAGAGACCCAGTACTTC
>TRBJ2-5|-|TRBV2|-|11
CASSERETQYF
TGTGCCAGCAGTGAACGGGAGACCCAGTACTTC
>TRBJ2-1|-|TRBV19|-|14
CASSADWSYNEQFF
TGTGCCAGTAGTGCGGACTGGAGCTACAATGAGCAGTTCTTC
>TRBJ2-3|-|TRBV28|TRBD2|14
CASSPGGVADTQYF
TGTGCCAGCAGCCCCGGGGGGGTAGCAGATACGCAGTATTTT
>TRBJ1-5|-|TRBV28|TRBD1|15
CASRSRTGAPYPQHF
TGTGCCAGCAGAAGCCGCACAGGGGCACCATATCCCCAGCATTTT
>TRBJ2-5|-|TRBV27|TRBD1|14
CASAPGQGSQTQYF
TGTGCCAGCGCTCCGGGACAGGGGAGCCAAACCCAGTACTTC
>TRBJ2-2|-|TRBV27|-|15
CASSLWGVGTGELFF
TGTGCCAGCAGTTTATGGGGGGTGGGCACCGGGGAGCTGTTTTTT
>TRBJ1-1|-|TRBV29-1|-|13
CSVEAGEGTEAFF
TGCAGCGTTGAGGCAGGGGAAGGGACTGAAGCTTTCTTT
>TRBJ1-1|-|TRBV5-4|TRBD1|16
CASSSGDSYMNTEAFF
TGTGCCAGCAGCTCGGGGGACAGCTACATGAACACTGAAGCTTTCTTT
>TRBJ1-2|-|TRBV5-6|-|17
CASSLSVRDTINYGYTF
TGTGCCAGCAGCTTGTCAGTCCGGGACACCATTAACTATGGCTACACCTTC
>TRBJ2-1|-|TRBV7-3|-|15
CASSFSSGSYNEQFF
TGTGCCAGCAGCTTTAGTTCGGGGTCCTACAATGAGCAGTTCTTC
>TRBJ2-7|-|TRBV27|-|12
CASSAGVHEQYF
TGTGCCAGCAGTGCAGGGGTCCACGAGCAGTACTTC
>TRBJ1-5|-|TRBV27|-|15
CASSQRGSSNQPQHF
TGTGCCAGCAGCCAGCGGGGGTCTAGCAATCAGCCCCAGCATTTT
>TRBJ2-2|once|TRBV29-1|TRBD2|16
CSVEATSGRATGELFF
TGCAGCGTTGAAGCGACTAGCGGGAGGGCCACCGGGGAGCTGTTTTTT
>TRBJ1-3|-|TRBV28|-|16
CASILTQGNGGNTIYF
TGTGCCAGCATCCTGACTCAGGGGAATGGTGGAAACACCATATATTTT
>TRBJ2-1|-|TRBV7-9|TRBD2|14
CASPGVAGDPWGIF
TGTGCCAGCCCCGGGGTAGCGGGAGACCCGTGGGGGATCTTC
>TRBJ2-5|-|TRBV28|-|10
CASYGETQYF
TGTGCCTCGTACGGAGAGACCCAGTACTTC
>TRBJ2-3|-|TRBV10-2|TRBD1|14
CASTRDRGSDTQYF
TGCGCCAGCACCCGGGACAGGGGGAGTGATACGCAGTATTTT
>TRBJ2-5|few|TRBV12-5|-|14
CASGDSNGGETQYF
TGTGCTAGTGGCGACTCAAACGGGGGAGAGACCCAGTACTTC
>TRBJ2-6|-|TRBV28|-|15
CASIAGEAGANVLTF
TGTGCCAGCATAGCAGGGGAAGCTGGGGCCAACGTCCTGACTTTC
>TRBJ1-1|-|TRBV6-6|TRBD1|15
CASSYPGDRNTEAFF
TGTGCCAGCAGTTACCCTGGGGACAGGAACACTGAAGCTTTCTTT
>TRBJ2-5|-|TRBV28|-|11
CASTSFQIQYF
TGTGCCAGCACTTCGTTCCAGATCCAGTACTTC
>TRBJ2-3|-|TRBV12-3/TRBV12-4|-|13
CASSLGATDTQYF
TGTGCCAGCAGTCTTGGAGCCACAGATACGCAGTATTTT
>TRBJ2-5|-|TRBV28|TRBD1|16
CASSLPGGPTKETQYF
TGTGCCAGCAGCTTGCCAGGGGGCCCTACTAAAGAGACCCAGTACTTC